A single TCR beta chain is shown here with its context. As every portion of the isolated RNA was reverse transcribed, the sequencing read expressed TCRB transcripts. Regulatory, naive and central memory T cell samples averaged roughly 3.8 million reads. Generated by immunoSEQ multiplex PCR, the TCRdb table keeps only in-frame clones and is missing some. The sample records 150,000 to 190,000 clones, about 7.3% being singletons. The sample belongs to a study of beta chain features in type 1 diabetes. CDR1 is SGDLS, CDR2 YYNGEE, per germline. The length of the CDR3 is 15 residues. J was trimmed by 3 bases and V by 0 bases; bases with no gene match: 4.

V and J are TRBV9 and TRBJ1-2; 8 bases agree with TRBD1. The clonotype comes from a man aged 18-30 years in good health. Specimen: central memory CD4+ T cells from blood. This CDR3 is CASSVGAGGDYGYTF. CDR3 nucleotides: TGTGCCAGCAGCGTAGGGGCAGGGGGCGACTATGGCTACACCTTC.